This is a list of T cell receptor beta chains from one sample in a study of identifying expanded T cells in peripheral blood. Using immunoSEQ multiplex PCR, the repertoire was profiled, and TCRdb retains in-frame clones only, with some absent. This sample has approximately 50,000 clones, with around 82% found just once. Sequencing was performed on blood. Receptors were obtained from a person aged 18 to 75 in good health. CDR3s include the opening cysteine and the closing phenylalanine or tryptophan. D genes are given only for firm matches. Size values are once, few and many counts, or a class for expanded clones, and some rows have none.

size	J	D	V	DNA	CDR3
few	TRBJ2-2	NA	TRBV9	TGTGCCAGCAGCCGCGAGGGGGACACCGGGGAGCTGTTTTTT	CASSREGDTGELFF
NA	TRBJ2-3	NA	TRBV19	TGTGCCAGTAGTAGTTGGTCGGGGACCGATACGCAGTATTTT	CASSSWSGTDTQYF
NA	TRBJ2-2	TRBD1	TRBV19	TGTGCCAGACTGGCAGACAGGGGAAGGCCCGGGGAGCTGTTTTTT	CARLADRGRPGELFF
NA	TRBJ1-1	NA	TRBV15	TGTGCCACCAGCAGAGACAACAGGGATGAAGCTTTCTTT	CATSRDNRDEAFF
NA	TRBJ1-5	NA	TRBV5-8	TGTGCCAGCAGCTCCGGGAGCAATCAGCCCCAGCATTTT	CASSSGSNQPQHF
NA	TRBJ2-3	NA	TRBV29-1	TGCAGCGTTGAAAAGGGGCCGGGGACAGATACGCAGTATTTT	CSVEKGPGTDTQYF
NA	TRBJ2-3	NA	TRBV2	TGTGCCAGCAGAGGTGGGGGGTCCGTTTTCGGTACGCAGTATTTT	CASRGGGSVFGTQYF
NA	TRBJ1-1	TRBD1	TRBV30	TGTGCCTGGAGTTCAACACCCTGGACAGGGGAGGTTACAGCTTTCTTT	CAWSSTPWTGEVTAFF
few	TRBJ2-1	NA	TRBV2	TGTGCCAGCAAGGATGGAAGTGAGCAGTTCTTC	CASKDGSEQFF
NA	TRBJ2-7	NA	TRBV5-1	TGCGCCAGCAGCTTAGAGACGGGAGTCTCCTACGAGCAGTACTTC	CASSLETGVSYEQYF
NA	TRBJ1-2	TRBD1	TRBV18	TGTGCCAGCTCACCATCTACGGGACAGAGTTTCTATGGCTACACCTTC	CASSPSTGQSFYGYTF
NA	TRBJ1-2	TRBD1	TRBV18	TGTGCCAGCTCACCACGAGAAGGGGGCAAGAACTATGGCTACACCTTC	CASSPREGGKNYGYTF
NA	TRBJ2-1	TRBD2	TRBV10-3	TGTGCCATCAGTGAACCGGGACTAGCGGGGTACAATGAGCAGTTCTTC	CAISEPGLAGYNEQFF
NA	TRBJ2-7	TRBD1	TRBV4-2	TGTGCCAGCAGCTCGGGACAGGGGAAAGGCAACGAGCAGTACTTC	CASSSGQGKGNEQYF
NA	TRBJ2-5	NA	TRBV9	TGTGCCAGCAGCGCCGGCCTACAGATCGAGACCCAGTACTTC	CASSAGLQIETQYF
NA	TRBJ1-1	TRBD1	TRBV7-9	TGTGCCAGCAGCGAGACAGGGAACGTGAACACTGAAGCTTTCTTT	CASSETGNVNTEAFF
NA	TRBJ1-2	NA	TRBV4-2	TGTGCCAGCAGCCAAGCAACCCCCCTCGGCGGGAACTATGGCTACACCTTC	CASSQATPLGGNYGYTF
NA	TRBJ2-1	TRBD2	TRBV10-3	TGTGCCATCAGTGAGGCAGTAGCGGGAGTCGGCAATGAGCAGTTCTTC	CAISEAVAGVGNEQFF
NA	TRBJ1-1	NA	TRBV5-1	TGCGCCAGCAGCGGGTCAAACACTGAAGCTTTCTTT	CASSGSNTEAFF
once	TRBJ1-1	NA	TRBV5-6	TGTGCCAGCAGCTTGGATAACCGGAGGGGCACTGAAGCTTTCTTT	CASSLDNRRGTEAFF
NA	TRBJ2-1	TRBD2	TRBV12-5	TGTGCTAGTGGTTTGCGACTAGCGGGAGGCCTCTACAATGAGCAGTTCTTC	CASGLRLAGGLYNEQFF
NA	TRBJ1-1	NA	TRBV1	TGCACCAGCACCAAAGGGCAGACCACTGAAGCTTTCTTT	CTSTKGQTTEAFF
NA	TRBJ1-4	NA	TRBV19	TGTGCCAGTAGTATCGCGTACAGCCAAAATGAAAAACTGTTTTTT	CASSIAYSQNEKLFF
NA	TRBJ1-4	TRBD1	TRBV30	TGTGCTGTGGATGGGACAGGGCGGGACGAAAAACTGTTTTTT	CAVDGTGRDEKLFF
NA	TRBJ1-1	TRBD1	TRBV2	TGTGCCAGCAAGGGACAGACGAACACTGAAGCTTTCTTT	CASKGQTNTEAFF
NA	TRBJ2-1	NA	TRBV23-1	TGCGCCGTAGGCTATCTTTGGGGGAATGAGCAGTTCTTC	CAVGYLWGNEQFF
NA	TRBJ1-2	TRBD1	TRBV5-5	TGTGCCAGCAGGTTAATGGGGACAGGCTATGGCTACACCTTC	CASRLMGTGYGYTF
many	TRBJ2-1	NA	TRBV19	TGTGCCAGTAGTATCGACCCGAGAAGCGATGAGCAGTTCTTC	CASSIDPRSDEQFF
NA	TRBJ1-3	NA	TRBV7-9	TGTGCCAGCAGCACGGGCACGGCCCAGGCTGGAAACACCATATATTTT	CASSTGTAQAGNTIYF
NA	TRBJ1-5	NA	TRBV7-2	TGTGCCAGCAGCTTAGCCCAGGGCGGTCAGCCCCAGCATTTT	CASSLAQGGQPQHF
NA	TRBJ1-5	NA	TRBV19	TGTGCCAGTAGTATAAGAGGGATCAATCAGCCCCAGCATTTT	CASSIRGINQPQHF
NA	TRBJ1-1	NA	TRBV19	TGTGCCAGTAGTATAGGTCGGGGGTTGAACACTGAAGCTTTCTTT	CASSIGRGLNTEAFF
NA	TRBJ2-6	NA	TRBV18	TGTGCCAGCTCGACACAGGGTCCGTCTGGGGCCAACGTCCTGACTTTC	CASSTQGPSGANVLTF
NA	TRBJ2-5	NA	TRBV5-1	TGCGCCAGCAGCTTTGACAGAAAAGAGACCCAGTACTTC	CASSFDRKETQYF
NA	TRBJ1-4	NA	TRBV6-5	TGTGCCAGCAGTCGTCTTACGGGGCGGAGTGAAAAACTGTTTTTT	CASSRLTGRSEKLFF
NA	TRBJ2-3	NA	TRBV29-1	TGCAGCGGGGGGGAGGTCACAGATACGCAGTATTTT	CSGGEVTDTQYF
NA	TRBJ2-1	TRBD2	TRBV7-2	TGTGCCAGCAGCTCTCAGGGACTAGCGGGAGGTAACAATGAGCAGTTCTTC	CASSSQGLAGGNNEQFF
NA	TRBJ1-6	TRBD1	TRBV27	TGTGCCAGCAGTTTGGATCCGGGACAGAATAATTCACCCCTCCACTTT	CASSLDPGQNNSPLHF
NA	TRBJ1-1	TRBD1	TRBV5-4	TGTGCCAGCAGCTTAGGACAGGGTGGAAATACTGAAGCTTTCTTT	CASSLGQGGNTEAFF
NA	TRBJ1-2	NA	TRBV29-1	TGCAGCGTTGAGGTAGTCTATGGCTACACCTTC	CSVEVVYGYTF
NA	TRBJ2-3	NA	TRBV7-3	TGTGCCAGCAGCCGGGACGGCACAGATACGCAGTATTTT	CASSRDGTDTQYF